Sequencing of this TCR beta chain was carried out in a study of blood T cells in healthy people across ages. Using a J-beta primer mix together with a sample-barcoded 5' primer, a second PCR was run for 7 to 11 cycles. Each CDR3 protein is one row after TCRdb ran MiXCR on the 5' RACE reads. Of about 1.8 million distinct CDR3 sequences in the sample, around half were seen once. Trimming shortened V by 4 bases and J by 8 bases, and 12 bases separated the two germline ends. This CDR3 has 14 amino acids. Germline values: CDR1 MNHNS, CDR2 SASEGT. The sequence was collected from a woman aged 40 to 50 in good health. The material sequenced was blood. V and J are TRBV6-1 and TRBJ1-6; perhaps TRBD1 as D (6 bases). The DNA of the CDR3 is TGTGCCAGCAGTGTAACAGGGTCGGATTCACCCCTCCACTTT. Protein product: CASSVTGSDSPLHF.